The sequence of this T cell receptor beta chain was determined in a study of CD4 T cells in relation to SARS-CoV-2 and coronaviruses. The assay was immunoSEQ multiplex PCR, and TCRdb's table has in-frame clones only and misses some. In the table there are about 60,000 clones, over 90% of which are singletons. V was clipped by 4 bases and J by 2 bases, with 13 bases between them. Germline lookup yields CDR1 SGDLS and CDR2 YYNGEE. This CDR3 spans 15 amino acids. Before the COVID-19 pandemic, during about 2010-2018, CD4+ T cells were taken from unexposed donors. The specimen sequenced was naive CD4+ T cells from PBMCs. Noted subset: naive CD4+ T cells isolated by negative enrichment. The rearrangement joins TRBV9 to TRBJ2-1; D perhaps matches TRBD2 (5 bases). The clonotype was recovered from a human donor in good health. This chain's CDR3 is CASSPRDRPYNEQFF. The CDR3 DNA is TGTGCCAGCAGCCCCCGGGATAGACCCTACAATGAGCAGTTCTTC.